This T cell receptor beta chain came from a study of shared clonotypes between healthy human individuals (dated by TCRdb to 2018 to 2021). About the full investigation: Two women and three men aged 18 to 49 years were included in the cohort. For each donor, CD4 naive and CD4 memory were each run on three plates, CD8 naive on two plates, and CD8 memory on one plate. Between about 0.85 and 10 billion PBMCs per donor were obtained by leukapheresis. To increase sequencing depth and limit assay-specific biases, TCR repertoire library preparation and sequencing were carried out by different laboratories using diverse techniques. Blood TCR repertoires of a handful of healthy adults were deeply sequenced to estimate repertoire size and the extent of clonotype sharing between individuals.

The paper as a whole reports these results and caveats: Across a few donors, approximately 4.9% of naive CD4, roughly 3.3% of naive CD8, 2% to 2.5% of memory CD4, and 0.3% to 0.45% of memory CD8 clonotypes were shared. Because the study included a small number of donors, the genetic and exposure-history diversity represented was limited. Incomplete sequencing was indicated by rarefaction of sorted-subset datasets, despite the large sequencing depth. Sampling was restricted to blood, and TCR repertoires in tissues likely differ from the TCR repertoires found in blood. Based on pairwise subsampling, the degree of clonotype sharing among donors was expected to be affected by sequencing depth. Compared with non-shared clonotypes, clonotypes shared by all four sorted-subset donors had higher generation probabilities. Estimated clonotype richness was generally larger for naive than for memory subsets.

Donors were healthy HIV-negative adults with no recently reported acute infections or vaccinations. Every donor was a Caucasian adult living in Nashville, Tennessee, USA. CD4+ T cells were enriched by magnetic negative selection, after which naive cells were positively selected on CD45RA and the negative fraction was taken as the memory subset. After blood collection by leukapheresis, PBMCs were isolated using Ficoll-Histopaque density gradient centrifugation and then cryopreserved in the vapor phase of liquid nitrogen. Analytical flow cytometry was used to check the purity and quantity of every magnetically sorted T cell population. Each sorted fraction had its genomic DNA isolated and then quantified by UV absorbance on a Nanodrop 2000c. The CDR3 runs 16 residues from the cysteine to the phenylalanine. CDR3 DNA is the only sequence kept; it has 48 bases, read in frame from the first base. The germline V gene encodes CDR1 SGHRS and CDR2 YFSETQ. Relative to germline, V is 6 bases shorter and J is 2 bases shorter, with 19 bases between their ends.

TCR CDR3 regions were amplified from genomic DNA by multiplex PCR using the deep immunoSEQ assay. Extracted genomic DNA from each cell subset was distributed evenly across all wells of several immunoSEQ 96-well plates, and each plate was treated as a replicate. For sorted subsets, roughly 200 ng of genomic DNA, equivalent to roughly 33,000 T cell genomes, went into each replicate PCR. The purified libraries were quantified using a Qubit 3.0 fluorometer, sized with a Bioanalyzer 2100, and then quantified again using the KAPA Library Quantification kit. A separate single-read 150-cycle Illumina NextSeq 550 flow cell was used to sequence each immunoSEQ 96-well plate. In the source study's methods: Because only junctional sequences without quality scores were contained in the immunoSEQ output, filtering matching that applied to full-length reads could not be performed. Sequences were annotated with PyIR, a Python wrapper for IgBLAST v1.9, using IMGT germline references to assign V/J genes and CDR3. Reads were removed for weak V/J assignments (E-value above 1e-6), missing CDR3, stop codons, out-of-frame junctions, or ambiguous translated residues. V3J clonotypes were defined by identical inferred V gene, J gene, and CDR3 amino acid sequence. To compute the percentage overlap between repertoires, the number of shared unique clonotypes was divided by the size of the smaller repertoire. Repertoire richness was assessed with RTK rarefaction, the Chao1 estimator, and Recon v2.1 estimates of unobserved clonotypes. For all TCRbeta clonotypes obtained by the gDNA method from four donors, generation probabilities were computed with OLGA. TCRdb provides this immuneACCESS table in a form limited to in-frame rearrangements. Some clones are lacking; in checked studies, under half of them reflect an unresolved V gene, and why the rest are absent is not known. V and J calls plus clone size are reproduced from that table; the DNA served to infer D and trimming. The sample profile shows about 710,000 clones; 72% of them were found once. Roughly 1.8% of the sample is in the top ten clones.

Remarks on this clone: Its target antigen remains unknown. It has no much larger one-base neighbor in the sample; base qualities were not kept.

The chain was built from TRBV5-1 and TRBJ2-3; perhaps TRBD2 is the D gene, with 6 bases matching. Sequencing input: memory CD4+ T cells sorted from blood. In the paper's terms, the cell subset or site label means: CD45RA-negative fraction. The TCR was taken from a woman aged 25 to 45 in good health. The DNA sequence is as follows: TGCGCCAGCACCCTTAGGGCCCGCGGGGCCACAGATACGCAGTATTTT. It specifies CASTLRARGATDTQYF.